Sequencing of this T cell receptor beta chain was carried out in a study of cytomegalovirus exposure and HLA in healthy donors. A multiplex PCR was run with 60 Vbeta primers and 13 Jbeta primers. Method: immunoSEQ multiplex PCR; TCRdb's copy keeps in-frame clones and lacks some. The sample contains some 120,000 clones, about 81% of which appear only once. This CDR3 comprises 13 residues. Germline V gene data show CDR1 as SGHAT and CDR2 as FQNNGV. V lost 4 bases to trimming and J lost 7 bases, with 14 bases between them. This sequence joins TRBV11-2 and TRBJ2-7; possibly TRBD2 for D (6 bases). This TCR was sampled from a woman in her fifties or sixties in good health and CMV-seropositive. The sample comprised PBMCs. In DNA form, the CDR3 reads TGTGCCAGCAGCTCCCCCGGGACTTTTGAGCAGTACTTC. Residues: CASSSPGTFEQYF.